What follows are 16 T cell receptor beta chains derived from one specimen sequenced in a study of metastatic and nonmetastatic thyroid tumors. TCRdb reprocessed the PCR reads via MiXCR. The sample contains roughly 38,000 clones, around 10% of which appear only once. Patients underwent thyroid surgery, and none had received any treatment before it. Specimen: blood. Receptors were obtained from a male donor with papillary thyroid cancer or a benign thyroid nodule (not recorded which). Some clones in this sample may be carry-over from other donors' samples.

Ten or more counts support this clone. The V gene is TRBV14, the J gene TRBJ2-7; D might be TRBD1 (5 bases). V was pared by 4 bases and J by 3 bases, with 19 bases between. The V gene's germline CDR1 is SGHDN and CDR2 FVKESK. CDR3 size: 16 residues. The CDR3: CASSRRQGSHFYEQYF. DNA for the CDR3: TGTGCCAGCAGCCGCCGTCAGGGCTCCCATTTCTACGAGCAGTACTTC.

The chain carries TRBV28 and TRBJ2-7; D unresolved. The CDR3 totals 13 residues. Germline-derived CDR1 and CDR2 are MDHEN and SYDVKM. The V end was cut by 11 bases, the J end by 3 bases, with 17 bases between. The CDR3 sequence is CAGKRYGFYEQYF. The CDR3 DNA sequence: TGTGCCGGCAAACGTTACGGGTTCTACGAGCAGTACTTC.

This clone showed up just a few times. This may arise from a read error, as a much more abundant clone is one base away. The sample has other DNA sequences that encode this CDR3 too. The gene calls are TRBV11-1 and TRBJ1-1; TRBD1 is a possible D gene (6 bases). Germline values: CDR1 SGHAT, CDR2 FQDESV (reference sequence). The CDR3 spans 13 residues. The CDR3 DNA is TGTGCCACCAAACAGGGAGGGAGGCCTGAGGCTTTCTTT. It codes for CATKQGGRPEAFF. The entire variable domain, with the rest obtained from reference TRBV11-1 and TRBJ1-1, is as follows: EAEVAQSPRYKITEKSQAVAFWCDPISGHATLYWYRQILGQGPELLVQFQDESVVDDSQLPKDRFSAERLKGVDSTLKIQPAELGDSAMYLCATKQGGRPEAFFGQGTRLTVV.

This clone was observed at least ten times. In DNA, the CDR3 is TGTGCCAGCAGTTGGCAGTGGAACACCGGGGAGCTGTTTTTT. It codes for CASSWQWNTGELFF. The rearrangement uses TRBV6-2 or TRBV6-3 and TRBJ2-2, with D unclear. The ends were cut back, 4 bases at V and 1 base at J, with 7 bases in the middle. The CDR3 totals 14 residues. CDR1 and CDR2 (germline): MNHEY, SVGEGT.

This clone was observed at least ten times. The rearrangement uses TRBV19 and TRBJ2-7, with D possibly matching TRBD1 (5 bases). This CDR3 has 13 residues. Trimming left V 6 bases short and J 0 bases short, with 9 bases between. Per the germline V gene, CDR1 is LNHDA and CDR2 is SQIVND (reference sequence). The CDR3 sequence is CASRTRDSYEQYF. The CDR3 nucleotides are TGTGCCAGTAGGACCAGGGACTCCTACGAGCAGTACTTC.

The sample holds many counts of this clone. V is TRBV19 and J is TRBJ2-5; D is possibly TRBD1 (6 bases). This CDR3 has 13 amino acids. V was clipped by 0 bases and J by 6 bases, with 8 bases between them. Germline lookup yields CDR1 LNHDA and CDR2 SQIVND (reference sequence). The CDR3 sequence: CASSIEGAKTQYF. The DNA of the CDR3 is TGTGCCAGTAGTATAGAGGGGGCGAAGACCCAGTACTTC.

This clone came up a few times. The chain joins TRBV6-1 to TRBJ1-2, with 7 bases matching TRBD1. With 6 bases clipped from V and 7 bases from J, the junction kept 17 bases outside the gene matches. CDR3 size: 16 residues. Looked up from germline, CDR1 is MNHNS and CDR2 is SASEGT. The CDR3 region has the DNA TGTGCCAGCAGCCAAGAGGGGGCGGGGGAAGTCTCTGGCTACACCTTC. Amino acid sequence: CASSQEGAGEVSGYTF.

This clone was detected a few times. A single base separates this from a much larger clone, so it may be a read error. In the same sample, other DNA sequences code for this CDR3. The rearrangement joins TRBV20-1 to TRBJ2-5; TRBD2 aligns across 10 bases. Germline trimming cut 5 bases from V and 1 base from J; bases unmatched to any gene: 10. Germline values: CDR1 DFQATT, CDR2 SNEGSKA (reference sequence). This CDR3 is 16 amino acids long. CDR3 bases: TGCAGTGCTCAATCCGCTAGCGGGAGAGGCCAAGAGACCCAGTACTTC. Residues: CSAQSASGRGQETQYF.

This clone occurred many times. V and J are TRBV7-8 and TRBJ2-5; D is uncertain. The germline V gene encodes CDR1 SGHVS and CDR2 FQNEAQ. The CDR3 has 14 residues. V was trimmed by 5 bases and J by 4 bases, leaving 14 bases between them. CDR3 amino acids: CASSPRSVGETQYF. The CDR3 nucleotides read TGTGCCAGCAGCCCCCGTTCGGTAGGAGAGACCCAGTACTTC.

A note on this clone: This could be a read error, since a much larger clone is one nucleotide away. The chain uses TRBV30 and TRBJ2-5; tentative D call: TRBD2 (6 bases). Germline V lookup: CDR1 GTSNPN, CDR2 SVGIG (reference sequence). The CDR3 sequence is 15 residues long. Trimming cost V 4 bases and J 5 bases, with 20 bases left between them. The CDR3 is CAWKIPGEPVETQYF. The CDR3 DNA follows: TGTGCCTGGAAGATTCCGGGGGAGCCAGTGGAGACCCAGTACTTC. Together with reference TRBV30 and TRBJ2-5, the CDR3 gives the full variable domain: SQTIHQWPATLVQPVGSPLSLECTVEGTSNPNLYWYRQAAGRGLQLLFYSVGIGQISSEVPQNLSASRPQDRQFILSSKKLLLSDSGFYLCAWKIPGEPVETQYFGPGTRLLVL.

CDR3 coding DNA: TGTGCCAGCAGCCTAGCGGGAGGGACGGGCCACGAGCAGTACTTC. Translating gives CASSLAGGTGHEQYF. The chain links TRBV28 to TRBJ2-7; 12 bases align to TRBD2. V trimming: 6 bases; J trimming: 5 bases; junction bases outside the gene matches: 8. This CDR3 has 15 residues. Per germline, CDR1 MDHEN and CDR2 SYDVKM.

CDR3 sequence: CASSLGRSWFNEQFF. CDR3 bases: TGCGCCAGCAGTCTGGGGCGGTCCTGGTTCAATGAGCAGTTCTTC. The rearrangement links TRBV4-3 to TRBJ2-1, with a possible D match to TRBD1 (5 bases). This CDR3 has 15 residues. Trimming removed 6 bases at V and 6 bases at J, with 18 bases between. From germline, CDR1 is LGHNA and CDR2 YSLEER.

The sample holds many counts of this clone. The chain employs TRBV6-2 or TRBV6-3 and TRBJ2-1, with TRBD2 matching 10 bases. This CDR3 contains 14 residues. Germline lookup yields CDR1 MNHEY and CDR2 SVGEGT. J lost 3 bases, V lost 6 bases, and 2 bases had no gene match. CDR3 residues: CASRPSGSYNEQFF. CDR3 nucleotide sequence: TGTGCCAGCAGGCCTAGCGGGAGCTACAATGAGCAGTTCTTC.

This clone was observed many times. The V call is TRBV28, the J call TRBJ1-6; no clear D. The germline CDR1 and CDR2 sequences are MDHEN and SYDVKM. This CDR3 has 12 amino acids. Trimming took 3 bases from V and 8 from J, leaving 5 bases between them. The CDR3 DNA is TGTGCCAGCAGTTTTACGGATTCACCCCTCCACTTT. Its translation is CASSFTDSPLHF.

This clone showed up many times. V is TRBV6-5 and J is TRBJ2-3, with 10 bases lining up with TRBD2. This CDR3 has 17 amino acids. The junction had 12 bases not matched to a gene; V was cut back by 4 bases and J by 5 bases. CDR1 is MNHEY and CDR2 is SVGAGI in the germline V gene. This chain's CDR3 is CASSSPGPLAGVDTQYF. The DNA for the CDR3 is TGTGCCAGCAGTTCCCCGGGTCCTCTAGCGGGAGTAGATACGCAGTATTTT.

Ten or more counts support this clone. The chain links TRBV14 to TRBJ1-1; 8 bases map to TRBD1. CDR3 length: 15 residues. CDR1 and CDR2 (germline): SGHDN, FVKESK. V dropped 0 bases and J dropped 5; count of bases not matched to a gene: 5. The CDR3 nucleotides are TGTGCCAGCAGCCAAGATGGACAGGGAGGGACTGAAGCTTTCTTT. Its protein is CASSQDGQGGTEAFF.